This T cell receptor (beta chain) was captured in a study of graft-versus-host responses after intestinal transplantation. Study-wide results and limits: Graft-versus-host to host-versus-graft clonal ratios in allografts were high in patients with graft-donor T cell macrochimerism.

Sequencing used immunoSEQ multiplex PCR; TCRdb keeps in-frame clones, though not all of them. The sample shows 90,000 to 150,000 clones, 85% to 95% of them seen only once. The V gene end was trimmed by 3 bases and the J gene end by 0 bases; junction bases not matched to a gene: 5. This CDR3 is built from 15 residues. CDR1 is SGHRS, CDR2 YFSETQ, per germline. Regarding this clone: What it recognizes is unknown.

Here the sequenced sample was unstimulated CD4+ T cells sorted from spleen or lymph node cells, taken before intestinal transplant. The genes are TRBV5-1 and TRBJ1-2; 7 bases line up with TRBD1. This TCR was sampled from a human donor who received an intestinal transplant. CDR3 residues: CASSSPDRTNYGYTF. CDR3 in DNA: TGCGCCAGCAGCTCTCCGGACAGGACTAACTATGGCTACACCTTC.